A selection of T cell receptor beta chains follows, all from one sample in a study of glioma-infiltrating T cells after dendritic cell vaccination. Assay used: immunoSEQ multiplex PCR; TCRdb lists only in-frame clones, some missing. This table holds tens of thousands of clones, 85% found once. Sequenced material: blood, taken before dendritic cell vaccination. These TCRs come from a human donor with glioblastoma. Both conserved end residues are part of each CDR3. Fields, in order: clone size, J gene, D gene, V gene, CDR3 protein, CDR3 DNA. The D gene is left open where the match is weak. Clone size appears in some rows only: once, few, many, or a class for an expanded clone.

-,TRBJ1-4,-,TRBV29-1,CSVDQGFGKLFF,TGCAGCGTTGATCAGGGGTTCGGAAAACTGTTTTTT
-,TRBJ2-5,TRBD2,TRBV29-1,CSVSGGEETQYF,TGCAGCGTTAGCGGGGGCGAGGAGACCCAGTACTTC
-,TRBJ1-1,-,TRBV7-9,CASSLVGGGNTEAFF,TGTGCCAGCAGCTTAGTCGGGGGTGGGAACACTGAAGCTTTCTTT
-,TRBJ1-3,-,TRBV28,CASSRVTIYF,TGTGCCAGCAGCCGGGTAACCATATATTTT
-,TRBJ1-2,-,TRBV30,CACLREGPVPYYGYTF,TGTGCCTGCCTTCGGGAGGGCCCCGTCCCATACTATGGCTACACCTTC
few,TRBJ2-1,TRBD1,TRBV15,CATSRGQGNNEQFF,TGTGCCACCAGCAGAGGACAGGGGAACAATGAGCAGTTCTTC
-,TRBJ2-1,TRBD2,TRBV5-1,CASSPGLAGLGEQFF,TGCGCCAGCAGCCCTGGACTAGCGGGCCTCGGGGAGCAGTTCTTC
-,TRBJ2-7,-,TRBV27,CASSQSLQTYEQYF,TGTGCCAGCAGTCAGAGCCTACAGACCTACGAGCAGTACTTC
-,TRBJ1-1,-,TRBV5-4,CASSLGQGLEAFF,TGTGCCAGCAGCTTGGGGCAGGGGCTGGAGGCTTTCTTT
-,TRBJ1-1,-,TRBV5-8,CASSLRAGAGVTEAFF,TGTGCCAGCAGCTTGAGGGCAGGGGCAGGGGTGACTGAAGCTTTCTTT
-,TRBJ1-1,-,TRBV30,CAWSRASREAFF,TGTGCCTGGAGTAGAGCAAGCCGAGAAGCTTTCTTT
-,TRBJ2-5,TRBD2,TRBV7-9,CASSLRGGLQETQYF,TGTGCCAGCAGCCTCCGGGGAGGGCTCCAAGAGACCCAGTACTTC
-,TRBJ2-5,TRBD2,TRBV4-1,CASSHPGLAVTQYF,TGCGCCAGCAGCCACCCGGGACTAGCGGTGACCCAGTACTTC
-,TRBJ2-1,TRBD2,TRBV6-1,CASRAGLAGGLEQFF,TGTGCCAGCAGGGCGGGACTAGCGGGAGGCCTTGAGCAGTTCTTC
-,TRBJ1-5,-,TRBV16,CASSQGSSGNQPQHF,TGTGCCAGCAGCCAAGGGAGCAGCGGCAATCAGCCCCAGCATTTT
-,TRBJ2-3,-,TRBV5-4,CASSFDTSTDTQYF,TGTGCCAGCAGCTTTGACACTAGCACAGATACGCAGTATTTT
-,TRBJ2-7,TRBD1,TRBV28,CASSLGKGQRSSYEQYF,TGTGCCAGCAGTTTGGGAAAGGGACAGAGGAGCTCCTACGAGCAGTACTTC
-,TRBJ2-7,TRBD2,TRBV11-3,CASSLRWGGSESYEQYF,TGTGCCAGCAGCTTACGGTGGGGGGGGAGTGAGTCCTACGAGCAGTACTTC
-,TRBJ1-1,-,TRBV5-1,CASSLRGRDTEAFF,TGCGCCAGCAGCTTGCGTGGGAGGGACACTGAAGCTTTCTTT
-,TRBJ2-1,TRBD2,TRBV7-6,CASSLARGGEYNEQFF,TGTGCCAGCAGCTTAGCCCGCGGGGGGGAGTACAATGAGCAGTTCTTC
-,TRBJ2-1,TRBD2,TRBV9,CASSVGGLAGGLEQFF,TGTGCCAGCAGCGTAGGGGGACTAGCGGGGGGGCTTGAGCAGTTCTTC
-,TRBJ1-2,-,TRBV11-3,CASSLAPAVGGYTF,TGTGCCAGCAGCTTAGCCCCAGCGGTGGGGGGCTACACCTTC
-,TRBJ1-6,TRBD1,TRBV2,CASSEGTGRDSPLHF,TGTGCCAGCAGTGAAGGGACAGGGCGAGATTCACCCCTCCACTTT
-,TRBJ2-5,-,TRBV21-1,CASSLITSGSPQETQYF,TGTGCCAGCAGCCTTATCACTAGCGGGAGCCCCCAAGAGACCCAGTACTTC
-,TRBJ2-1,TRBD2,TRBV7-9,CASSLGNPGTRGSVQFF,TGTGCCAGCAGCTTAGGGAATCCCGGGACTAGGGGATCTGTGCAGTTCTTC
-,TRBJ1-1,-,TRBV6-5,CASSYLDNTEAFF,TGTGCCAGCAGTTACCTAGATAACACTGAAGCTTTCTTT
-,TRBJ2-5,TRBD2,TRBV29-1,CSVVAGGETQYF,TGCAGCGTTGTGGCGGGAGGAGAGACCCAGTACTTC
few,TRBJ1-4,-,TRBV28,CASVGVTNEKLFF,TGTGCCAGCGTCGGGGTGACTAATGAAAAACTGTTTTTT
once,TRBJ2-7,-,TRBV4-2,CASSQDRGFEQYF,TGTGCCAGCAGCCAAGACCGGGGGTTCGAGCAGTACTTC